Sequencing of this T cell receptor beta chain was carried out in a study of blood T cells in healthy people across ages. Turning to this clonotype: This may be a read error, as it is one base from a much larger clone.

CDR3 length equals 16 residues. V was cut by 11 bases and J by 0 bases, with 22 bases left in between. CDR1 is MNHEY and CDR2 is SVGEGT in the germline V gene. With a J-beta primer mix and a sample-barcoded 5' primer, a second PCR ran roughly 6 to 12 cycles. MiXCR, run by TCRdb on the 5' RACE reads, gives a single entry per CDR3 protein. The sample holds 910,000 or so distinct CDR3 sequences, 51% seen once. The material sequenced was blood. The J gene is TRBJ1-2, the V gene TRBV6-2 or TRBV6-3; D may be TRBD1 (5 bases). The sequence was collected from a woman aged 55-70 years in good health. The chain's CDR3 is CAGTSYRDHSNYGYTF. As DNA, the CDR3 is TGTGCCGGCACCTCCTACCGGGACCATTCTAACTATGGCTACACCTTC.